This T cell receptor beta chain was observed in a study of T cells in localized non-small cell lung cancer. This clone has only a few counts. The method was immunoSEQ multiplex PCR; TCRdb's version includes in-frame clones alone and lacks a portion of them. The data contain over 2,000 clones, over 20% of them singletons. Trimming stripped 3 bases from V and 8 bases from J, with 10 bases between. CDR3 size: 11 residues. Germline CDR1 GTSNPN, CDR2 SVGIG (reference sequence). This sequence originates from a woman between 35 and 75 years old with stage I lung adenocarcinoma. The sample was normal lung tissue next to the tumor, taken before any cancer treatment. The chain has TRBV30 and TRBJ1-2; D might be TRBD1 (5 bases). The CDR3: CAWRMGTGYTF. The DNA for the CDR3 is TGTGCCTGGAGGATGGGGACGGGCTACACCTTC.